A single sample gave rise to the 21 T cell receptor beta chains below, sequenced in a study of shared clonotypes between healthy human individuals (dated by TCRdb to the early 2020s). The protocol used for the library was the immunoSEQ multiplex PCR assay. The table comes from immuneACCESS by way of TCRdb, which keeps in-frame sequences with V and J called. Part of the clones is missing from these tables; in studies checked, under half for an unresolved V gene and the rest for unknown reasons. Recorded for this sample are 2 million to 3 million clones; roughly 92% of them occurred a single time. Around 0.14% of the sample goes to the ten largest clones. Sequencing used naive CD4+ T cells sorted from blood. The label giving this sample's cell subset or site can be read as: CD45RA+ positively selected. The origin of the receptors is a man younger than 30 in good health.

This clone was detected only once. The chain recombines TRBV6-4 with TRBJ2-1, with 10 bases that match TRBD2. The V gene end was trimmed by 5 bases and the J gene end by 3 bases; junction bases not matched to a gene: 7. The germline V gene encodes CDR1 MRHNA and CDR2 SNTAGT. The CDR3 contains 16 residues. CDR3 sequence (DNA): TGTGCCAGCAGTAGGTCTAGCGGGAGTATCTACAATGAGCAGTTCTTC. Protein product: CASSRSSGSIYNEQFF.

The V call is TRBV4-1, the J call TRBJ2-3; 8 bases are a match to TRBD2. The ends lost 6 bases at V and 0 bases at J; junction bases unmatched: 17. Germline assignment: CDR1 MGHRA and CDR2 YSYEKL. The CDR3 is 19 amino acids. CDR3 protein: CASSHDPGLADTSTDTQYF. The CDR3 coding sequence is TGCGCCAGCAGTCACGATCCAGGACTAGCTGATACTAGCACAGATACGCAGTATTTT.

This chain uses TRBV18 with TRBJ1-3; tentative D call: TRBD1 (6 bases). V was pared by 1 base and J by 0 bases, with 10 bases between. The CDR3 runs 16 residues. CDR1 and CDR2 from the germline V gene are KGHSH and LQKENI. Written as DNA, the CDR3 is TGTGCCAGCTCACCACGACAGGTCGTCTCTGGAAACACCATATATTTT. Translating it yields CASSPRQVVSGNTIYF.

In its sample, this clone was seen a few times. The CDR3 is CASSLVSGTEAFF. In nucleotides, the CDR3 is TGTGCCAGCAGCTTAGTTTCGGGGACTGAAGCTTTCTTT. The V gene is TRBV7-2, the J gene TRBJ1-1, with D hard to call. This CDR3 is 13 amino acids long. Germline V gene lookup returns CDR1 SGHTA and CDR2 FQGNSA. V was cut by 1 base and J by 5 bases, with 8 bases left in between.

This CDR3 is CAISIQGNTEAFF. DNA of the CDR3: TGTGCCATCAGTATACAGGGGAACACTGAAGCTTTCTTT. V gene TRBV10-3 combines with J gene TRBJ1-1, with a weak D call TRBD1 (6 bases). V lost 5 bases to trimming and J lost 1 base, with 8 bases between them. Per the germline V gene, CDR1 is ENHRY and CDR2 is SYGVKD. CDR3 length: 13 amino acids.

The chain employs TRBV7-8 and TRBJ2-4; tentative D call: TRBD2 (6 bases). This CDR3 is built from 17 residues. Trimming stripped 0 bases from V and 2 bases from J, with 14 bases between. The V gene's germline CDR1 is SGHVS and CDR2 FQNEAQ. The CDR3 DNA reads TGTGCCAGCAGCTTAGCGATGGAGGGTGTTACCAAAAACATTCAGTACTTC. It yields the protein CASSLAMEGVTKNIQYF.

As to this clone: This specimen includes other DNA sequences encoding the same CDR3. The DNA for the CDR3 is TGCGCCAGCAGCTTGTCGGGGCAGGGAGAGACCCAGTACTTC. Its translation: CASSLSGQGETQYF. The chain uses TRBV5-1 and TRBJ2-5; D may correspond to TRBD1 or TRBD2 (5 bases each). Per germline, CDR1 SGHRS and CDR2 YFSETQ. Trimming shortened V by 1 base and J by 4 bases, and 11 bases separated the two germline ends. This CDR3 is built from 14 residues.

Here the CDR3 reads CASSFGTSYDTGELFF. The CDR3 DNA is TGCGCCAGCAGCTTTGGGACTAGTTACGACACCGGGGAGCTGTTTTTT. The chain has TRBV5-1 and TRBJ2-2; 8 nucleotides match TRBD2. The CDR3 has 16 amino acids. Germline V gives CDR1 SGHRS, CDR2 YFSETQ. After removal of 2 bases from V and 3 bases from J, the junction contained 6 bases not matched to a gene.

The chain couples TRBV5-4 to TRBJ2-3; D remains ambiguous. V dropped 0 bases and J dropped 5 bases, with 10 bases sitting between them. Germline V lookup: CDR1 SGHNT, CDR2 YYREEE (reference sequence). The CDR3 contains 14 residues. The CDR3 sequence: CASSLGMLGDTQYF. For the CDR3, the DNA is TGTGCCAGCAGCTTGGGAATGTTAGGAGATACGCAGTATTTT.

Of note for this clone: Other DNA sequences from this sample encode an identical CDR3 as well. This chain links TRBV7-2 with TRBJ2-7, with 14 bases matching TRBD2. The V segment lost 5 bases and the J segment 7 bases; nucleotides outside the gene matches: 10. CDR1 and CDR2 (germline): SGHTA, FQGNSA. This CDR3 is 16 amino acids long. CDR3 amino acids: CASSLRLAGGPGEQYF. CDR3 DNA: TGTGCCAGCAGCCTAAGACTAGCGGGAGGGCCGGGTGAGCAGTACTTC.

The chain couples TRBV21-1 to TRBJ1-5; the D segment call TRBD1 is taken from the table without a DNA check. TRBV21-1 is noted as a pseudogene. The CDR3 consists of 15 residues. The CDR3 nucleotides are TGTGCCAGCAAGGGTGACAGGTCTGGCAATCAGCCCCAGCATTTT. This sequence encodes CASKGDRSGNQPQHF.

V gene TRBV7-9 combines with J gene TRBJ2-2; possibly TRBD2 for D (5 bases). The CDR3 has 16 residues. Germline V gene sequence: CDR1 SEHNR, CDR2 FQNEAQ (reference sequence). V was clipped by 0 bases and J by 5 bases, with 13 bases between them. CDR3 bases: TGTGCCAGCAGCTTAGCGAAGGGAGATAGGACCGGGGAGCTGTTTTTT. It codes for CASSLAKGDRTGELFF.

In its sample, this clone was seen once. The chain recombines TRBV7-2 with TRBJ2-2; unclear D gene. V was shortened by 2 bases and J by 1 base, with 8 bases between the two germline ends. CDR1 is SGHTA and CDR2 is FQGNSA in the germline V gene. CDR3 length: 15 residues. The CDR3 DNA is TGTGCCAGCAGCTTACACGCCGAGAACACCGGGGAGCTGTTTTTT. Translating it yields CASSLHAENTGELFF.

V usage is TRBV4-1 and J usage is TRBJ1-2, with D possibly matching TRBD1 (6 bases). The V gene's germline CDR1 is MGHRA and CDR2 YSYEKL. With 0 bases removed from V and 3 bases from J, the gap between germline ends came to 14 bases. CDR3 size: 16 residues. The CDR3 DNA is TGCGCCAGCAGCCAAGAGATAACAGGGTTGGACTATGGCTACACCTTC. This sequence encodes CASSQEITGLDYGYTF.

The V call is TRBV28, the J call TRBJ2-1, with 9 bases identical to TRBD2. The J segment lost 4 bases and the V segment lost 8 bases, leaving 6 bases of the junction unmatched. This CDR3 is built from 14 residues. The germline gives CDR1 MDHEN, CDR2 SYDVKM. The CDR3 DNA reads as TGTGCCAGCCACGCGGGGGGGGCGTACAATGAGCAGTTCTTC. It specifies CASHAGGAYNEQFF.

The rearrangement joins TRBV6-1 to TRBJ2-3; 8 positions match TRBD1. The V gene end was trimmed by 2 bases and the J gene end by 2 bases; junction bases not matched to a gene: 9. There are 17 residues in the CDR3. Germline loops: CDR1 MNHNS, CDR2 SASEGT. CDR3 residues: CASSEKKRTGNTDTQYF. The CDR3, as DNA: TGTGCCAGCAGTGAAAAAAAAAGGACAGGGAACACAGATACGCAGTATTTT.

The chain carries TRBV9 and TRBJ2-1; weak D call: TRBD2 (5 bases). Germline V lookup: CDR1 SGDLS, CDR2 YYNGEE. The CDR3 is 16 residues long. Between the trimmed V and J ends, which lost 6 bases and 12 bases, there was a span of 28 bases. As DNA, the CDR3 is TGTGCCAGCACCCCCGGGGAACGGAGCCCTCGCGGTGTGCAGTTCTTC. As protein: CASTPGERSPRGVQFF.

The sample holds one count of this clone. The V gene is TRBV6-6, the J gene TRBJ1-2; no firm D call. Germline assignment: CDR1 MNHNY and CDR2 SVGAGI (reference sequence). The CDR3 is made up of 14 amino acids. V was pared by 4 bases and J by 0 bases, with 9 bases between. The CDR3 DNA sequence: TGTGCCAGCAGTTGGTCGCGTACTAACTATGGCTACACCTTC. Translation gives CASSWSRTNYGYTF.

This clone was counted a single time. The chain has TRBV6-5 and TRBJ2-3, with a possible D match to TRBD2 (7 bases). The CDR3 has 16 residues. Germline values: CDR1 MNHEY, CDR2 SVGAGI. Trimming took off 4 bases at V and 2 bases at J, with 16 bases between the two ends. For the CDR3, the DNA is TGTGCCAGCAGTTCACCTCGGGCGGGGGCCACAGATACGCAGTATTTT. Translating gives CASSSPRAGATDTQYF.

The rearrangement joins TRBV6-1 to TRBJ2-3; 7 bases are shared with TRBD2. Germline CDR1 reads MNHNS; CDR2 reads SASEGT. V trimming: 10 bases; J trimming: 1 base; junction bases outside the gene matches: 2. The CDR3 sequence is 12 residues long. CDR3 sequence reads: CATRGGTDTQYF. The DNA of the CDR3 is TGTGCCACCCGGGGGGGCACAGATACGCAGTATTTT.

This chain connects TRBV6-6 to TRBJ2-7; D possibly uses TRBD1 or TRBD2 (5 bases each). Germline CDR1 reads MNHNY; CDR2 reads SVGAGI (reference sequence). The V and J ends lost 0 bases and 7 bases respectively, with 16 bases between them. CDR3 length: 15 amino acids. The CDR3 loop reads CASSYSRDGPWEQYF. The CDR3 DNA follows: TGTGCCAGCAGTTACTCCCGGGACGGGCCTTGGGAGCAGTACTTC.